This T cell receptor (beta chain) derives from a study of control samples from healthy donors and cancer patients. The CDR3 runs to 13 residues. Germline V gene sequence: CDR1 MNHEY, CDR2 SVGAGI. V was cut by 6 bases and J by 4 bases, with 10 bases left in between. The data were produced by immunoSEQ multiplex PCR, yet TCRdb's version contains in-frame clones alone and is incomplete. The data contain about 190,000 clones, 91% of them seen just once; the ten biggest clones take up less than 2%. This receptor was identified in a man between 25 and 39 years old in good health. The sample taken for sequencing was blood. V gene TRBV6-5 combines with J gene TRBJ1-5, with no clear D. The CDR3 region is CASSWSSNQPQHF. CDR3 sequence (DNA): TGTGCCAGCAGCTGGTCCAGTAATCAGCCCCAGCATTTT.